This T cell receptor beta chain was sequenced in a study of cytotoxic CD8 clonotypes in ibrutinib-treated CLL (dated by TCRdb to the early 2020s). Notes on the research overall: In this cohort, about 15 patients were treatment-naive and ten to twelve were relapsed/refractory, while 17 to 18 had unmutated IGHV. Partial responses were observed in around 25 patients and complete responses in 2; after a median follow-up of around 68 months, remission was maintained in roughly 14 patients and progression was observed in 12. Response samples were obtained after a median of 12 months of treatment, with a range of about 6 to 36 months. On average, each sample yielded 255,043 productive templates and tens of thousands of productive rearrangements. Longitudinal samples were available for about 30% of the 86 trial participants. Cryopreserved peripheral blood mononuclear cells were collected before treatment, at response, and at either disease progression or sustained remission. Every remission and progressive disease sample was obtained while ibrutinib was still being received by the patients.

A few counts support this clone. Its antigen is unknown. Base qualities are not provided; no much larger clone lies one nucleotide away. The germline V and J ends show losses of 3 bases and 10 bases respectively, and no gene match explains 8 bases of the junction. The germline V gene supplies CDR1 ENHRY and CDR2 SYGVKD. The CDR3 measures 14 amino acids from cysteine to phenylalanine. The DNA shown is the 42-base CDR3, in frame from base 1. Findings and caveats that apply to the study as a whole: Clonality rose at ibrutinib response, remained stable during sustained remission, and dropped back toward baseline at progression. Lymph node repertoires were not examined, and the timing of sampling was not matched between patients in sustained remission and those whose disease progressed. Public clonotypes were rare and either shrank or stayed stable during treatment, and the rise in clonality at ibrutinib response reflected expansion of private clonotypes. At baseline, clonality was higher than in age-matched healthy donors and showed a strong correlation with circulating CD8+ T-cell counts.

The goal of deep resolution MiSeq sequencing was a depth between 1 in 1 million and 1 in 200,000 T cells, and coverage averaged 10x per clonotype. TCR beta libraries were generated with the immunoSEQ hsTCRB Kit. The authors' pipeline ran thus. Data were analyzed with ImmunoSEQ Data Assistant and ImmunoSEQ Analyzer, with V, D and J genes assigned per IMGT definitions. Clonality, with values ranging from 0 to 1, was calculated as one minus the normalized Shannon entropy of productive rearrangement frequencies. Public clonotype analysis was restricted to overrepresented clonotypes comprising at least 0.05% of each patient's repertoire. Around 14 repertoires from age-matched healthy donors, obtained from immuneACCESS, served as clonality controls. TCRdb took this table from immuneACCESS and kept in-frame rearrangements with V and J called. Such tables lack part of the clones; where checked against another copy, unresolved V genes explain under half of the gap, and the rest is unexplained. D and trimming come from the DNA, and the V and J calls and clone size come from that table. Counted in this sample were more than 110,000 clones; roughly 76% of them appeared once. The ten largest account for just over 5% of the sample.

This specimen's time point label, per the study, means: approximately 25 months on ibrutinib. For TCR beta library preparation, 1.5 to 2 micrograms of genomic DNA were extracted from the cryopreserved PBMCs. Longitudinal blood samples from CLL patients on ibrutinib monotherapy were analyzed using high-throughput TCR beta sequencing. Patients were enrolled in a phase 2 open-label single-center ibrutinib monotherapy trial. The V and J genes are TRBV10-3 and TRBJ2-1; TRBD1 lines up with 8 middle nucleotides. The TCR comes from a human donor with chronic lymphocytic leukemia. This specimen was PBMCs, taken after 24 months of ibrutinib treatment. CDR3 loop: CAISDPGQGGEQFF. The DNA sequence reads TGTGCCATCAGTGACCCCGGACAGGGTGGAGAGCAGTTCTTC.